The 17 T cell receptor beta chains reported below all come from one sample, sequenced in a study of blood T cell repertoires in COVID-19. Measured with immunoSEQ multiplex PCR; TCRdb has only the in-frame clones, and not every one. The sample consists of about 140,000 clones, roughly four fifths of them appearing once. The material sequenced was peripheral blood. These receptors were taken from a human donor in a cohort sampled during active COVID-19.

The V and J genes are TRBV25-1 and TRBJ1-3; the D gene is possibly TRBD1 (5 bases). The CDR3 spans 13 residues. Germline CDR1 reads MGHDK; CDR2 reads SYGVNS. The V end lost 4 bases, the J end lost 1 base, and 5 bases lay between the germline ends. CDR3 nucleotide sequence: TGTGCCAGCAGTGCAGGGTCTGGAAACACCATATATTTT. This translates into CASSAGSGNTIYF.

This chain connects TRBV28 to TRBJ2-5; 10 positions agree with TRBD1. Germline V gene lookup returns CDR1 MDHEN and CDR2 SYDVKM. This CDR3 region has 16 residues. Trimming at V came to 3 bases and at J to 5 bases, leaving 9 bases not matched to a gene. Here the CDR3 reads CASSFGTGVREETQYF. The CDR3 bases are TGTGCCAGCAGTTTCGGGACAGGGGTTCGAGAGGAGACCCAGTACTTC.

This clone has more than one count but fewer than ten. This chain uses TRBV12-3 or TRBV12-4 with TRBJ1-5; D remains ambiguous. V lost 0 bases, J lost 11 bases, and 11 bases lay in between. This CDR3 region has 13 residues. The CDR3 DNA reads as TGTGCCAGCAGTTTAGCGGGCGCCAGAACCCAGCATTTT. This encodes CASSLAGARTQHF.

The V gene is TRBV24-1, the J gene TRBJ1-5; 10 bases map to TRBD1. The germline V gene has CDR1 KGHDR and CDR2 SFDVKD. J lost 0 bases, V lost 3 bases, and 7 bases had no gene match. The length of the CDR3 is 18 residues. CDR3 DNA: TGTGCCACCAGTGATCGCTCCGGGACAGGGGATAGCAATCAGCCCCAGCATTTT. This translates into CATSDRSGTGDSNQPQHF.

This chain joins TRBV5-4 and TRBJ2-1; TRBD2 matches 14 bases. The CDR3 is made up of 18 amino acids. CDR1 is SGHNT, CDR2 YYREEE, per germline (reference sequence). Trimming cost V 4 bases and J 7 bases; bases outside gene matches: 13. The CDR3 protein is CASSPQMTSGGARNEQFF. CDR3 nucleotide sequence: TGTGCCAGCAGCCCACAGATGACTAGCGGGGGGGCCCGGAATGAGCAGTTCTTC.

CDR3: CASVGDRGRYEQYF. CDR3 nucleotides: TGTGCCTCCGTAGGGGACAGGGGCCGGTACGAGCAGTACTTC. The chain combines TRBV18 with TRBJ2-7, with 10 positions matching TRBD1. The CDR3 covers 14 residues. Germline loops: CDR1 KGHSH, CDR2 LQKENI. V lost 11 bases and J lost 4; bases outside the gene matches: 11. Variable domain in full (rest from reference TRBV18 and TRBJ2-7): NAGVMQNPRHLVRRRGQEARLRCSPMKGHSHVYWYRQLPEEGLKFMVYLQKENIIDESGMPKERFSAEFPKEGPSILRIQQVVRGDSAAYFCASVGDRGRYEQYFGPGTRLTVT.

The chain carries TRBV27 and TRBJ1-3; D possibly corresponds to TRBD1 (5 bases). Trimming removed 6 bases from V and 0 bases from J, with 18 bases in between. The V gene's germline CDR1 is MNHEY and CDR2 SMNVEV (reference sequence). CDR3 length: 17 residues. This CDR3 is CASSPTAGGYSGNTIYF. The CDR3, as DNA: TGTGCCAGCAGCCCCACGGCGGGGGGATACTCTGGAAACACCATATATTTT.

V and J are TRBV6-2 or TRBV6-3 and TRBJ1-1; D is unclear. The CDR3 is made up of 13 amino acids. V dropped 6 bases and J dropped 8 bases, with 16 bases sitting between them. From germline, CDR1 is MNHEY and CDR2 SVGEGT. The CDR3 spells CASSRSRGLEAFF. As DNA, the CDR3 is TGTGCCAGCAGCCGCTCCCGGGGTTTGGAAGCTTTCTTT.

This clone appeared a few times. DNA for the CDR3: TGTGCCAGCAGTAACGACAGGGGGCAACGGCTGTTTTTT. It encodes CASSNDRGQRLFF. V usage is TRBV2 and J usage is TRBJ2-2; the match to TRBD1 covers 10 bases. With 5 bases clipped from V and 13 bases from J, the junction kept 7 bases outside the gene matches. This CDR3 region has 13 residues. Per the germline V gene, CDR1 is SNHLY and CDR2 is FYNNEI.

This chain uses TRBV5-1 with TRBJ2-2; possibly TRBD1 for D (6 bases). Germline V gives CDR1 SGHRS, CDR2 YFSETQ. V lost 7 bases to trimming and J lost 0 bases, with 10 bases between them. The CDR3 is 14 residues long. The CDR3 here is CASQGSTNTGELFF. The CDR3, as DNA: TGCGCCAGCCAGGGGTCCACGAACACCGGGGAGCTGTTTTTT.

The chain is built from TRBV29-1 and TRBJ2-2, with 10 positions matching TRBD1. V lost 1 base to trimming and J lost 2 bases; unmatched junction nucleotides: 1. The CDR3 contains 15 residues. Germline V gene lookup returns CDR1 SQVTM and CDR2 ANQGSEA. CDR3 coding DNA: TGCAGCGTTGAAGTGACAGGGGGCAACACCGGGGAGCTGTTTTTT. Residues: CSVEVTGGNTGELFF.

The V gene is TRBV27, the J gene TRBJ2-7, with D maybe TRBD2 (7 bases). Germline lookup yields CDR1 MNHEY and CDR2 SMNVEV (reference sequence). V shed 2 bases and J shed 6 bases, with 23 bases lying between them. The CDR3 spans 17 residues. Here the CDR3 DNA reads TGTGCCAGCAGTTTAGGGGGGGCGCTTCGTCTCTCGGGCGAGCAGTACTTC. Protein product: CASSLGGALRLSGEQYF.

The V and J genes are TRBV27 and TRBJ2-1; TRBD1 might be the D (5 bases). There are 16 residues in the CDR3. Germline values: CDR1 MNHEY, CDR2 SMNVEV (reference sequence). Trimming stripped 1 base from V and 7 bases from J, with 17 bases between. CDR3 sequence: CASSLWSVRVFNEQFF. In DNA form, the CDR3 reads TGTGCCAGCAGTTTATGGAGTGTCAGGGTGTTTAATGAGCAGTTCTTC.

The V call is TRBV7-3, the J call TRBJ2-7; 9 nucleotides align to TRBD2. V was clipped by 4 bases and J by 4 bases; unmatched bases: 8. CDR3 length: 15 residues. Germline V gene sequence: CDR1 SGHTA, CDR2 FQGTGA. Here the CDR3 DNA reads TGTGCCAGCAGCTCCGGCGGGGGGGCGTTATACGAGCAGTACTTC. Protein sequence: CASSSGGGALYEQYF.

The rearrangement links TRBV19 to TRBJ1-1; D possibly corresponds to TRBD1 (6 bases). The CDR3 covers 14 residues. V gave up 4 bases and J gave up 2 bases, with 11 bases separating them. Germline-derived CDR1 and CDR2 are LNHDA and SQIVND (reference sequence). The CDR3 region has the DNA TGTGCCAGTAGTACCCGGGGGGGCAACACTGAAGCTTTCTTT. Amino acids: CASSTRGGNTEAFF.

This chain connects TRBV7-2 to TRBJ2-7; maybe TRBD2 (5 bases). Trimming pared 7 bases from V and 3 bases from J, leaving 13 bases between. CDR1 and CDR2 (germline): SGHTA, FQGNSA. The CDR3 length is 13 residues. The CDR3 DNA follows: TGTGCCAGCACCCCGGTTGCGGGCTACGAGCAGTACTTC. It specifies CASTPVAGYEQYF.

The chain uses TRBV7-9 and TRBJ1-5; D gene ambiguous. Trimming shortened V by 8 bases and J by 10 bases, and 21 bases separated the two germline ends. This CDR3 comprises 14 residues. Per the germline V gene, CDR1 is SEHNR and CDR2 is FQNEAQ (reference sequence). Written as DNA, the CDR3 is TGTGCCAGCGCCCCGGGAGTATACGGTGATCCCCAGCATTTT. Protein product: CASAPGVYGDPQHF.